This T cell receptor beta chain is drawn from a study of blood T cell repertoires in COVID-19. The data were produced by immunoSEQ multiplex PCR, yet TCRdb's version contains in-frame clones alone and is incomplete. The sample consists of approximately 120,000 clones, 75% to 90% of them appearing once. The CDR3 loop spans 15 amino acids. With 4 bases removed from V and 1 base from J, the gap between germline ends came to 13 bases. Germline assignment: CDR1 MDHEN and CDR2 SYDVKM. Sequenced input: peripheral blood. V gene TRBV28 combines with J gene TRBJ2-5; D possibly corresponds to TRBD2 (6 bases). This receptor was identified in a woman between 50 and 59 years old who had recovered from COVID-19. The DNA for the CDR3 is TGTGCCAGCAGTTATGGGACTCTACTCCAAGAGACCCAGTACTTC. Protein product: CASSYGTLLQETQYF.